Shown below are 29 T cell receptor beta chains from a single sample sequenced in a study. TCRdb re-called the RT-PCR reads through MiXCR, storing one row per CDR3 protein. The sample gives fewer than 800,000 distinct CDR3 sequences, approximately 15% of which show up once; 3.6% is in the top ten. Material: memory CD4+ T cells from blood. The receptor set was obtained from a female donor in good health, serving as a healthy control.

V is TRBV25-1 and J is TRBJ2-5; D may be TRBD1 (5 bases). The CDR3 totals 16 residues. Trimming pared 3 bases from V and 7 bases from J, leaving 21 bases between. Germline CDR1 MGHDK, CDR2 SYGVNS. The CDR3 sequence is CASSDPPGVHQGTQYF. The CDR3 DNA reads TGTGCCAGCAGTGACCCACCGGGCGTCCATCAGGGGACCCAGTACTTC. The entire variable domain, with the rest obtained from reference TRBV25-1 and TRBJ2-5, is as follows: EADIYQTPRYLVIGTGKKITLECSQTMGHDKMYWYQQDPGMELHLIHYSYGVNSTEKGDLSSESTVSRIRTEHFPLTLESARPSHTSQYLCASSDPPGVHQGTQYFGPGTRLLVL.

The chain has TRBV5-1 and TRBJ2-7; D remains ambiguous. This CDR3 comprises 13 residues. CDR1 and CDR2 from the germline V gene are SGHRS and YFSETQ. V lost 4 bases and J lost 7, with 15 bases in between. The CDR3 nucleotides read TGCGCCAGCAGCGGCCAGGAGATGGGAGAGCAGTACTTC. Translating it yields CASSGQEMGEQYF. Using reference TRBV5-1 and TRBJ2-7 for the parts outside the CDR3, the full variable domain is KAGVTQTPRYLIKTRGQQVTLSCSPISGHRSVSWYQQTPGQGLQFLFEYFSETQRNKGNFPGRFSGRQFSNSRSEMNVSTLELGDSALYLCASSGQEMGEQYFGPGTRLTVT.

This clonotype occurred a few times. The chain combines TRBV5-1 with TRBJ1-1, with D hard to call. Germline CDR1 SGHRS, CDR2 YFSETQ. The CDR3 is 16 amino acids. V shed 6 bases and J shed 1 base, with 19 bases lying between them. CDR3 region: CASTVGGLATNTEAFF. The DNA of the CDR3 is TGCGCCAGCACGGTTGGAGGGTTGGCTACGAACACTGAAGCTTTCTTT.

V usage is TRBV3-1 and J usage is TRBJ1-5, with no clear D. The V and J ends lost 10 bases and 7 bases respectively, with 14 bases between them. Germline lookup yields CDR1 LGHDT and CDR2 YNNKEL (reference sequence). This CDR3 comprises 12 residues. In DNA form, the CDR3 reads TGTGCCAACTCCAATTCGGGCCAGCCCCAGCATTTT. Its translation is CANSNSGQPQHF.

This clonotype came up many times. The chain joins TRBV6-5 to TRBJ1-2; TRBD1 matches at 9 bases. This CDR3 has 16 residues. Germline V gene data show CDR1 as MNHEY and CDR2 as SVGAGI. The V gene end was trimmed by 4 bases and the J gene end by 4 bases; junction bases not matched to a gene: 10. The CDR3 region is CASSSPPGTGSYGYTF. CDR3 DNA: TGTGCCAGCAGTTCCCCCCCCGGGACAGGGTCCTATGGCTACACCTTC.

This clonotype came up a few times. The chain has TRBV12-3 or TRBV12-4 and TRBJ2-7; TRBD1 matches 9 bases. With V trimmed by 7 bases and J by 5 bases, 9 bases remained unmatched. The length of the CDR3 is 14 residues. In DNA, the CDR3 is TGTGCCAGCATGAAGGGGACAGGGAGCAACGAGCAGTACTTC. It specifies CASMKGTGSNEQYF.

The chain links TRBV4-2 to TRBJ1-5; TRBD1 aligns across 7 bases. The germline gives CDR1 LGHNA, CDR2 YNFKEQ. The CDR3 contains 16 residues. V was pared by 2 bases and J by 2 bases, with 6 bases of the junction left unmatched. The CDR3 coding sequence is TGTGCCAGCAGCCAAATCACAGGGGATGGCAATCAGCCCCAGCATTTT. This sequence encodes CASSQITGDGNQPQHF.

The J gene is TRBJ1-4, the V gene TRBV7-2; 7 nucleotides match TRBD1. Germline V gene data show CDR1 as SGHTA and CDR2 as FQGNSA. CDR3 length: 16 amino acids. With 1 base clipped from V and 7 bases from J, the junction kept 9 bases outside the gene matches. The DNA for the CDR3 is TGTGCCAGCAGCTTAGGTCCTCGAGGGGGCTTTGAAAAACTGTTTTTT. This sequence encodes CASSLGPRGGFEKLFF. The entire variable domain, with the rest obtained from reference TRBV7-2 and TRBJ1-4, is as follows: GAGVSQSPSNKVTEKGKDVELRCDPISGHTALYWYRQSLGQGLEFLIYFQGNSAPDKSGLPSDRFSAERTGGSVSTLTIQRTQQEDSAVYLCASSLGPRGGFEKLFFGSGTQLSVL.

This clonotype was seen a handful of times. This chain connects TRBV20-1 to TRBJ1-1, with D perhaps TRBD1 (5 bases). CDR1 is DFQATT, CDR2 SNEGSKA, per germline (reference sequence). This CDR3 is built from 14 residues. V shed 0 bases and J shed 4 bases, with 12 bases lying between them. CDR3 DNA: TGCAGTGCTAGAGATGGCAGGGTGTCCACTGAAGCTTTCTTT. This encodes CSARDGRVSTEAFF.

This clonotype was counted ten times or more. The rearrangement joins TRBV5-1 to TRBJ2-1, with 10 bases identical to TRBD2. Germline assignment: CDR1 SGHRS and CDR2 YFSETQ. J gave up 4 bases and V 4 bases, and 5 bases lay outside the gene matches. CDR3 length: 15 amino acids. The CDR3 nucleotides are TGCGCCAGCAGCCAAGCGGGAGGGGTTTACAATGAGCAGTTCTTC. It is translated as CASSQAGGVYNEQFF.

This clonotype has more than one count but fewer than ten. This chain connects TRBV6-6 to TRBJ2-5, with D maybe TRBD2 (5 bases). The V end lost 5 bases, the J end lost 3 bases, and 16 bases lay between the germline ends. This CDR3 is built from 15 residues. Looked up from germline, CDR1 is MNHNY and CDR2 is SVGAGI (reference sequence). The CDR3 here is CASSPPRGNEETQYF. As DNA, the CDR3 is TGTGCCAGCAGTCCTCCTCGGGGAAATGAAGAGACCCAGTACTTC.

The rearrangement uses TRBV11-1 and TRBJ2-2; no clear D gene. The CDR3 totals 17 residues. Germline CDR1 reads SGHAT; CDR2 reads FQDESV (reference sequence). V lost 2 bases, J lost 1 base, and 14 bases lay in between. The DNA for the CDR3 is TGTGCCAGCAGCTTAAAAAGCAGGCCCCTGAACACCGGGGAGCTGTTTTTT. Translated: CASSLKSRPLNTGELFF.

In this sample, this clonotype turned up once. The genes are TRBV5-1 and TRBJ2-3; TRBD2 aligns across 9 bases. With V trimmed by 3 bases and J by 0 bases, 11 bases remained unmatched. Germline lookup yields CDR1 SGHRS and CDR2 YFSETQ. This CDR3 region has 18 residues. CDR3 sequence reads: CASSSLRWREGSTDTQYF. CDR3 coding DNA: TGCGCCAGCAGCTCCCTCAGGTGGCGGGAGGGGAGCACAGATACGCAGTATTTT.

The chain joins TRBV27 to TRBJ1-2, with 9 nucleotides matching TRBD1. Trimming removed 6 bases from V and 4 bases from J; junction bases left unmatched: 9. CDR3 size: 15 residues. CDR1 and CDR2 from the germline V gene are MNHEY and SMNVEV (reference sequence). DNA for the CDR3: TGTGCCAGCAGGACTGGGACAGGGTGGACCTATGGCTACACCTTC. It is translated as CASRTGTGWTYGYTF.

This clonotype was detected a few times. The chain uses TRBV7-2 and TRBJ1-4; D might be TRBD1 (5 bases). The CDR3 extends over 15 amino acids. Germline lookup yields CDR1 SGHTA and CDR2 FQGNSA. The V gene lost 7 bases and the J gene lost 6 bases, with 18 bases spanning the gap. This chain's CDR3 is CASTPIGTVDEKLFF. CDR3 nucleotides: TGTGCCAGCACCCCTATTGGGACGGTAGATGAAAAACTGTTTTTT.

This clonotype was found many times. The chain is built from TRBV12-3 or TRBV12-4 and TRBJ2-7; TRBD1 matches at 8 bases. Trimming cost V 5 bases and J 5 bases; bases outside gene matches: 11. The CDR3 runs to 15 residues. The CDR3 bases are TGTGCCAGCAGTGGTGGACAGGGTTATATACACGAGCAGTACTTC. This codes for CASSGGQGYIHEQYF.

This chain joins TRBV12-3 or TRBV12-4 and TRBJ2-7; D is possibly TRBD2 (5 bases). The CDR3 has 15 amino acids. The V end lost 0 bases, the J end lost 5 bases, and 14 bases lay between the germline ends. CDR3 region: CASSLAGSPPHEQYF. DNA of the CDR3: TGTGCCAGCAGTTTAGCGGGGAGTCCCCCCCACGAGCAGTACTTC.

This clonotype was detected a few times. The chain recombines TRBV20-1 with TRBJ1-4; TRBD1 might be the D (5 bases). Trimming removed 5 bases at V and 7 bases at J, with 20 bases between. This CDR3 is 15 amino acids long. Germline loops: CDR1 DFQATT, CDR2 SNEGSKA (reference sequence). This CDR3 reads CSALTVQGAGEKLFF. The CDR3 nucleotides read TGCAGTGCTTTGACGGTTCAGGGAGCGGGTGAAAAACTGTTTTTT.

This clonotype was seen a few times. The chain couples TRBV12-5 to TRBJ2-1; D is uncertain. The CDR3 covers 14 residues. V dropped 6 bases and J dropped 9 bases, with 18 bases sitting between them. The germline gives CDR1 LGHNT, CDR2 FRNRAP. The CDR3 region has the DNA TGTGCTAGTGGGACACTTCTCTCGTCTGGTGAGCAGTTCTTC. This codes for CASGTLLSSGEQFF.

This clonotype showed up just a few times. The J gene is TRBJ2-7, the V gene TRBV5-1, with TRBD2 matching 8 bases. The CDR3 loop spans 14 amino acids. The V and J ends lost 6 bases and 2 bases, in that order; junction bases with no gene match: 7. CDR1 SGHRS and CDR2 YFSETQ come from the germline V gene. The DNA for the CDR3 is TGCGCCAGCAACCCCTCGGGGGGGACCTACGAGCAGTACTTC. Encoded protein: CASNPSGGTYEQYF.

This clonotype showed up many times. The chain links TRBV6-5 to TRBJ2-7; D remains ambiguous. Germline CDR1 reads MNHEY; CDR2 reads SVGAGI. This CDR3 region has 13 residues. V shed 6 bases and J shed 0 bases, with 9 bases lying between them. The chain's CDR3 is CASRGLDSYEQYF. DNA for the CDR3: TGTGCCAGCAGAGGTCTAGACTCCTACGAGCAGTACTTC.

This rearrangement joins TRBV18 to TRBJ2-5; D is unclear. The germline gives CDR1 KGHSH, CDR2 LQKENI. This CDR3 is 13 amino acids long. V gave up 3 bases and J gave up 3 bases, with 8 bases separating them. The chain's CDR3 is CASSPYLEETQYF. DNA of the CDR3: TGTGCCAGCTCACCGTATTTAGAAGAGACCCAGTACTTC.

The count of this clonotype is one. A much larger clonotype is one base distant, so this may be a read error. V usage is TRBV6-6 and J usage is TRBJ1-2; D not certain. This CDR3 comprises 17 residues. V lost 2 bases, J lost 1 base, and 17 bases lay in between. Germline V gene data show CDR1 as MNHNY and CDR2 as SVGAGI (reference sequence). The CDR3 coding sequence is TGTGCCAGCAGTTACCGGGCAGCCGAATATTTTAACTATGGCTACACCTTC. It is translated as CASSYRAAEYFNYGYTF.

This clonotype was seen only a few times. V and J are TRBV10-3 and TRBJ2-1; 14 nucleotides align to TRBD2. V was pared by 6 bases and J by 12 bases, with 4 bases of the junction left unmatched. The CDR3 extends over 13 amino acids. Germline values: CDR1 ENHRY, CDR2 SYGVKD. CDR3 coding DNA: TGTGCCATCAGGGGACTAGCGGGAGAGGGGCAGTTCTTC. Protein sequence: CAIRGLAGEGQFF.

A few counts support this clonotype. The gene calls are TRBV5-1 and TRBJ2-5, with D possibly matching TRBD2 (6 bases). The CDR3 consists of 12 residues. Germline CDR1 SGHRS, CDR2 YFSETQ. Trimming removed 5 bases from V and 4 bases from J, with 9 bases in between. The CDR3 loop reads CASRKEGETQYF. The CDR3 DNA reads TGCGCCAGCAGAAAGGAGGGAGAGACCCAGTACTTC. Full variable domain (remainder filled in from reference TRBV5-1 and TRBJ2-5): KAGVTQTPRYLIKTRGQQVTLSCSPISGHRSVSWYQQTPGQGLQFLFEYFSETQRNKGNFPGRFSGRQFSNSRSEMNVSTLELGDSALYLCASRKEGETQYFGPGTRLLVL.

This clonotype has a count of ten or more. The rearrangement links TRBV20-1 to TRBJ2-1; a weak D match, TRBD2 (6 bases). The V end lost 0 bases, the J end lost 4 bases, and 19 bases lay between the germline ends. Germline V gene data show CDR1 as DFQATT and CDR2 as SNEGSKA (reference sequence). There are 17 residues in the CDR3. CDR3 amino acids: CSAREGGLATNYNEQFF. CDR3 DNA sequence: TGCAGTGCTAGAGAGGGGGGTCTTGCGACTAATTACAATGAGCAGTTCTTC.

This chain connects TRBV11-1 to TRBJ2-5, with 8 bases fitting TRBD1. V shed 8 bases, J shed 5 bases, and the junction held 10 bases outside the gene matches. Germline V gives CDR1 SGHAT, CDR2 FQDESV (reference sequence). This CDR3 is 14 amino acids long. CDR3: CASVGTGHGETQYF. The CDR3 DNA is TGTGCCAGCGTTGGGACAGGACATGGGGAGACCCAGTACTTC.

The genes are TRBV27 and TRBJ1-1; D remains ambiguous. Trimming cost V 5 bases and J 5 bases, with 12 bases left between them. There are 13 residues in the CDR3. Germline V gene sequence: CDR1 MNHEY, CDR2 SMNVEV (reference sequence). CDR3 bases: TGTGCCAGCAGTCCTACAGTGGGTACTGAAGCTTTCTTT. Protein: CASSPTVGTEAFF.

This clonotype has at least ten counts. The chain joins TRBV27 to TRBJ2-1; 11 bases map to TRBD2. The CDR3 sequence is 16 residues long. With 6 bases clipped from V and 0 bases from J, the junction kept 4 bases outside the gene matches. Germline V gene lookup returns CDR1 MNHEY and CDR2 SMNVEV (reference sequence). The CDR3 loop reads CASRLLAGGSYNEQFF. The CDR3 DNA reads TGTGCCAGCAGGCTCCTAGCGGGAGGCTCCTACAATGAGCAGTTCTTC.